The T cell receptor (beta chain) described here comes from a study of regulatory T cells in long-lasting Graves disease. General observations from the study: Newly diagnosed Graves' patients had higher TCR diversity than persistent ones.

Both iRepertoire HTBI primers and Arm-PCR of CDR3 regions were used to build the TCR beta libraries. TCRdb independently ran MiXCR on the multiplex PCR reads; one entry per CDR3 protein. The data hold roughly 420,000 distinct CDR3 sequences, with around 13% observed a single time. Time point reported: newly diagnosed GD, antithyroid drugs for less than 3 months. The TCR library was prepared using RNA isolated from PBMCs. CDR3 length: 15 residues. V was cut by 1 base and J by 0 bases, with 7 bases left in between. This clonotype has a count of ten or more. What it binds is not known. A further study also used this sample, focusing on T cells in Graves' hyperthyroidism and ophthalmopathy.

The specimen comprised peripheral blood mononuclear cells (PBMCs), sampled at new diagnosis, from a patient treated with antithyroid drugs. The TCR was taken from a woman aged 50 to 65 with Graves disease. J is TRBJ1-5 and V is TRBV12-3 or TRBV12-4; D uncertain. The CDR3 sequence is CASSLGIHSNQPQHF. Written as DNA, the CDR3 is TGTGCCAGCAGTTTAGGAATTCATAGCAATCAGCCCCAGCATTTT.